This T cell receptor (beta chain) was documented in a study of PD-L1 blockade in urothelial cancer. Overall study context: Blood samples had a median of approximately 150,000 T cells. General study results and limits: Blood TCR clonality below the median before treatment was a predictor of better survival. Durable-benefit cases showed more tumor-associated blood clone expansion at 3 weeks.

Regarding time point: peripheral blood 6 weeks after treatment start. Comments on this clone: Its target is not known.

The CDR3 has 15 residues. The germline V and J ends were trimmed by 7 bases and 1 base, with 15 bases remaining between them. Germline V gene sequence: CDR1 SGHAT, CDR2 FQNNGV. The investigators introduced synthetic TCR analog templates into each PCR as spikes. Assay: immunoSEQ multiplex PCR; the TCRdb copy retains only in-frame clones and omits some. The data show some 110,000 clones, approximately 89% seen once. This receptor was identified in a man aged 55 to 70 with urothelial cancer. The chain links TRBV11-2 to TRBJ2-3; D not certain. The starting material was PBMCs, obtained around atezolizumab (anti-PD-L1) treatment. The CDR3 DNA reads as TGTGCCAGCACTCGTACGCCGGTCGGCACAGATACGCAGTATTTT. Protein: CASTRTPVGTDTQYF.